The 17 T cell receptor beta chains below all came from one sample that was sequenced in a study of patients and donors after allogeneic stem cell transplantation. TCRdb reprocessed the RT-PCR reads with MiXCR, giving one entry per CDR3 protein. The repertoire includes some 880,000 distinct CDR3 sequences, over 15% of them detected once, and about 6% sits in the top ten. Source material: blood, either unsorted or a sorted T cell fraction (not recorded which). Receptor source: a human donor who was either an allogeneic HSCT recipient or a stem cell or donor lymphocyte infusion donor (not recorded which). It is not recorded whose cells these are; they may come from a transplant donor.

The chain is built from TRBV9 and TRBJ2-5; D may be TRBD1 or TRBD2 (6 bases each). This CDR3 has 16 residues. Germline CDR1 and CDR2: SGDLS and YYNGEE. V was shortened by 0 bases and J by 3 bases, with 15 bases between the two germline ends. Here the CDR3 reads CASSVAPGAREETQYF. The CDR3 DNA reads TGTGCCAGCAGCGTAGCCCCGGGGGCACGGGAAGAGACCCAGTACTTC.

V and J are TRBV7-2 and TRBJ1-1, with D uncertain. CDR3 length: 15 residues. Trimming removed 2 bases at V and 3 bases at J, with 13 bases between. CDR1 is SGHTA, CDR2 FQGNSA, per germline. The CDR3: CASSLPFGRHTEAFF. CDR3 DNA sequence: TGTGCCAGCAGCTTACCCTTTGGGCGCCACACTGAAGCTTTCTTT. Based on the CDR3 plus reference TRBV7-2 and TRBJ1-1, the full variable domain is GAGVSQSPSNKVTEKGKDVELRCDPISGHTALYWYRQSLGQGLEFLIYFQGNSAPDKSGLPSDRFSAERTGGSVSTLTIQRTQQEDSAVYLCASSLPFGRHTEAFFGQGTRLTVV.

The rearrangement links TRBV5-5 to TRBJ2-5; unclear D gene. This CDR3 is 12 amino acids long. The V gene lost 3 bases and the J gene lost 5 bases, with 8 bases spanning the gap. The germline CDR1 and CDR2 sequences are SGHKS and YYEKEE (reference sequence). In nucleotides, the CDR3 is TGTGCCAGCAGCTCCGCCTCGGAGACCCAGTACTTC. Residues: CASSSASETQYF.

In this sample, this clonotype turned up a few times. The chain has TRBV2 and TRBJ2-2; D uncertain. Germline CDR1 SNHLY, CDR2 FYNNEI. This CDR3 spans 14 amino acids. The V and J ends lost 3 bases and 5 bases respectively, with 10 bases between them. The CDR3 nucleotides read TGTGCCAGCAGTGAGGCGACCCGTACCGGGGAGCTGTTTTTT. Protein sequence: CASSEATRTGELFF.

The chain is built from TRBV12-5 and TRBJ1-4, with D possibly TRBD1 on 6 matching bases. The CDR3 loop spans 20 amino acids. V was clipped by 4 bases and J by 0 bases, with 24 bases between them. Looked up from germline, CDR1 is LGHNT and CDR2 is FRNRAP. CDR3 residues: CASGSPTTGIQASTNEKLFF. The DNA for the CDR3 is TGTGCTAGTGGTTCACCAACTACAGGGATACAAGCTTCAACTAATGAAAAACTGTTTTTT.

The V and J genes are TRBV24-1 and TRBJ1-5; no clear D gene. The CDR3 extends over 13 amino acids. CDR1 and CDR2 (germline): KGHDR, SFDVKD. Trimming pared 4 bases from V and 4 bases from J, leaving 7 bases between. CDR3 DNA: TGTGCCACCAGTGACCAGCCTAATCAGCCCCAGCATTTT. It is translated as CATSDQPNQPQHF.

This sequence joins TRBV7-8 and TRBJ2-1; D may be TRBD2 (5 bases). The V end was cut by 2 bases, the J end by 7 bases, with 21 bases between. There are 17 residues in the CDR3. From germline, CDR1 is SGHVS and CDR2 FQNEAQ. The CDR3 bases are TGTGCCAGCAGCTTACAATATGCGGCGGGTACTCGGAATGAGCAGTTCTTC. This sequence encodes CASSLQYAAGTRNEQFF.

The chain joins TRBV5-1 to TRBJ2-7; TRBD1 matches at 8 bases. V lost 3 bases to trimming and J lost 4 bases; unmatched junction nucleotides: 3. Germline assignment: CDR1 SGHRS and CDR2 YFSETQ. The CDR3 loop spans 13 amino acids. The CDR3 coding sequence is TGCGCCAGCAGCTGGACAGGGAGGTACGAGCAGTACTTC. It codes for CASSWTGRYEQYF.

This clonotype showed up just a few times. The gene calls are TRBV2 and TRBJ1-1, with TRBD1 matching over 7 bases. Germline CDR1 and CDR2: SNHLY and FYNNEI. The CDR3 runs to 14 residues. After removal of 7 bases from V and 2 bases from J, the junction contained 7 bases not matched to a gene. The CDR3 spells CASTGGVGNTEAFF. The CDR3 nucleotides read TGTGCCAGCACAGGGGGGGTTGGTAACACTGAAGCTTTCTTT.

This clonotype was recorded many times. The chain is built from TRBV7-3 and TRBJ2-6; 8 bases line up with TRBD1. This CDR3 has 15 residues. V dropped 4 bases and J dropped 2; count of bases not matched to a gene: 1. Germline V gene sequence: CDR1 SGHTA, CDR2 FQGTGA. The CDR3 protein is CASSSRGPGANVLTF. DNA for the CDR3: TGTGCCAGCAGCTCCAGGGGGCCTGGGGCCAACGTCCTGACTTTC.

This clonotype appeared a few times. The chain combines TRBV29-1 with TRBJ2-1, with D unclear. V shed 2 bases and J shed 9 bases, with 14 bases lying between them. Germline CDR1 is SQVTM and CDR2 is ANQGSEA. The CDR3 runs to 13 residues. The CDR3 DNA sequence: TGCAGCGTTGAAAGAACTGGGAACCTTGAGCAGTTCTTC. This translates into CSVERTGNLEQFF.

The V call is TRBV27, the J call TRBJ2-3; D not resolved. V was shortened by 5 bases and J by 1 base, with 7 bases between the two germline ends. The CDR3 covers 13 residues. Germline CDR1 is MNHEY and CDR2 is SMNVEV (reference sequence). This CDR3 reads CASSQLGTDTQYF. The CDR3 region has the DNA TGTGCCAGCAGTCAGCTGGGCACAGATACGCAGTATTTT.

This chain connects TRBV7-3 to TRBJ2-1; the D is unclear. Trimming took off 5 bases at V and 0 bases at J, with 14 bases between the two ends. The germline CDR1 and CDR2 sequences are SGHTA and FQGTGA. CDR3 size: 16 residues. CDR3 sequence: CASSPSGSHSYNEQFF. In nucleotides, the CDR3 is TGTGCCAGCAGCCCCAGTGGTAGCCACTCCTACAATGAGCAGTTCTTC.

This clonotype was detected a few times. The chain joins TRBV5-1 to TRBJ2-1; 9 bases map to TRBD2. CDR1 and CDR2 from the germline V gene are SGHRS and YFSETQ. This CDR3 comprises 15 residues. V shed 3 bases and J 9 bases; nucleotides not matched to a gene: 10. CDR3 sequence (DNA): TGCGCCAGCAGCTGGGTAGCGGGAGAAAGGGGTGAGCAGTTCTTC. This sequence encodes CASSWVAGERGEQFF. The full variable domain, completed using reference TRBV5-1 and TRBJ2-1, is KAGVTQTPRYLIKTRGQQVTLSCSPISGHRSVSWYQQTPGQGLQFLFEYFSETQRNKGNFPGRFSGRQFSNSRSEMNVSTLELGDSALYLCASSWVAGERGEQFFGPGTRLTVL.

A few counts support this clonotype. The chain joins TRBV12-3 or TRBV12-4 to TRBJ2-2, with TRBD2 identical over 9 bases. The junction had 8 bases not matched to a gene; V was cut back by 2 bases and J by 7 bases. This CDR3 region has 16 residues. CDR3 loop: CASSLMRGGRGGELFF. The CDR3 region has the DNA TGTGCCAGCAGTTTAATGCGGGGGGGCCGCGGCGGGGAGCTGTTTTTT.

A few counts support this clonotype. The chain links TRBV20-1 to TRBJ2-3; 7 bases are shared with TRBD2. The CDR3 spans 16 residues. V trimming: 1 base; J trimming: 0 bases; junction bases outside the gene matches: 7. The germline V gene encodes CDR1 DFQATT and CDR2 SNEGSKA (reference sequence). DNA of the CDR3: TGCAGTGCTAGAGCGGTCCTAGCGGCTAGCACAGATACGCAGTATTTT. It is translated as CSARAVLAASTDTQYF.

The chain is built from TRBV20-1 and TRBJ2-7; maybe TRBD1 (6 bases). CDR1 DFQATT and CDR2 SNEGSKA come from the germline V gene (reference sequence). V gave up 1 base and J gave up 2 bases, with 15 bases separating them. The CDR3 totals 15 residues. CDR3 region: CSARGDDRSPYEQYF. Written as DNA, the CDR3 is TGCAGTGCTAGAGGGGACGACAGGAGTCCCTACGAGCAGTACTTC.